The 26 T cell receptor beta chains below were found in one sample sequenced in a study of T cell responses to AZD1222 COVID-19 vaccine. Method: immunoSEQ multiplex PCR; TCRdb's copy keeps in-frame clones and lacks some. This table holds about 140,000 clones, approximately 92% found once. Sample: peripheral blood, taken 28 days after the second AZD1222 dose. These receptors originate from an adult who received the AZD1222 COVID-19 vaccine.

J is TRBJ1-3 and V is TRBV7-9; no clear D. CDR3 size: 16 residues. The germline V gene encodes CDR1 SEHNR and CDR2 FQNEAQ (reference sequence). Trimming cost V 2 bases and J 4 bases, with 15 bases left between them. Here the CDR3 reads CASSLRGIEKGNTIYF. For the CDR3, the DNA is TGTGCCAGCAGCTTACGGGGAATTGAAAAGGGAAACACCATATATTTT.

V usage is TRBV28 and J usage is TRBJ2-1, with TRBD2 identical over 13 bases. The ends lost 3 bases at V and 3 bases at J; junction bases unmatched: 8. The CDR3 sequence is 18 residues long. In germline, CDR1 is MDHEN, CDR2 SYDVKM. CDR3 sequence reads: CASSFTSGGAGFYNEQFF. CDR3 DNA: TGTGCCAGCAGTTTCACTAGCGGGGGGGCCGGGTTCTACAATGAGCAGTTCTTC. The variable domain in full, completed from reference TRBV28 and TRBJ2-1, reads DVKVTQSSRYLVKRTGEKVFLECVQDMDHENMFWYRQDPGLGLRLIYFSYDVKMKEKGDIPEGYSVSREKKERFSLILESASTNQTSMYLCASSFTSGGAGFYNEQFFGPGTRLTVL.

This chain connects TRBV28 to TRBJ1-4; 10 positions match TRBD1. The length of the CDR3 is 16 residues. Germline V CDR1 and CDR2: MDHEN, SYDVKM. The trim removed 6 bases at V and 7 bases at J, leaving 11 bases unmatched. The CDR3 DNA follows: TGTGCCAGCAGCTCCCCCCGACAGGGGGCAAGTGAAAAACTGTTTTTT. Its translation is CASSSPRQGASEKLFF.

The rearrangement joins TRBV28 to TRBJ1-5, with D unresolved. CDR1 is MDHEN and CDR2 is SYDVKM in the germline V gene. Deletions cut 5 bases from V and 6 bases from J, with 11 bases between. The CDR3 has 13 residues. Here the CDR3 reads CASSDAGTQPQHF. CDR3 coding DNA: TGTGCCAGCAGTGACGCGGGTACTCAGCCCCAGCATTTT.

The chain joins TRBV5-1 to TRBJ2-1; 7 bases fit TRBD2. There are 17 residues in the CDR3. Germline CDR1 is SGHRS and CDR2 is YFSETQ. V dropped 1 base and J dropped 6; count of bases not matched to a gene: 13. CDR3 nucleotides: TGCGCCAGCAGCTTGATGGGCGGGGGTGCCGTGGGCAATGAGCAGTTCTTC. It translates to CASSLMGGGAVGNEQFF.

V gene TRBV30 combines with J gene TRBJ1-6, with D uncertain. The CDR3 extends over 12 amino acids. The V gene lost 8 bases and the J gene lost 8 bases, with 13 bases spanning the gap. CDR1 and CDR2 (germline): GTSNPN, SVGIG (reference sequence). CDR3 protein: CARGRLDSPLHF. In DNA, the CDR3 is TGTGCCCGAGGGCGCTTAGATTCACCCCTCCACTTT.

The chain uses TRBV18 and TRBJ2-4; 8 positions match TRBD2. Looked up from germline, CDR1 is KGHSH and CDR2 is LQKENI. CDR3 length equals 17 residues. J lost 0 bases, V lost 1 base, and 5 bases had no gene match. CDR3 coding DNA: TGTGCCAGCTCACCACTAGGCGGGGGGCTAGCCAAAAACATTCAGTACTTC. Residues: CASSPLGGGLAKNIQYF.

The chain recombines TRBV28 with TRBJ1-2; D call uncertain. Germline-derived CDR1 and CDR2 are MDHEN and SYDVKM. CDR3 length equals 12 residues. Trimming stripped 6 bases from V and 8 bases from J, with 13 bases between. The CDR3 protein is CASSNGRLGYTF. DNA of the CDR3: TGTGCCAGCAGCAACGGACGATTAGGCTACACCTTC.

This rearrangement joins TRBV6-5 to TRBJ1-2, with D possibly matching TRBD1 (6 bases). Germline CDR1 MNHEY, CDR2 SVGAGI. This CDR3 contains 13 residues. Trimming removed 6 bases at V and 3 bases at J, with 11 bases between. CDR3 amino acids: CASSAGVYYGYTF. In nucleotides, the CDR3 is TGTGCCAGCAGCGCAGGGGTTTACTATGGCTACACCTTC.

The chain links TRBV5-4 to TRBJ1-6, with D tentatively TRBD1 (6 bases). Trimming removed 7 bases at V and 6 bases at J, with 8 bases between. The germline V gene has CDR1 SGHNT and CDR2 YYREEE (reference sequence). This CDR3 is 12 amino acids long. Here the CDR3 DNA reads TGTGCCAGCGGCAGGGGTAATTCACCCCTCCACTTT. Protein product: CASGRGNSPLHF.

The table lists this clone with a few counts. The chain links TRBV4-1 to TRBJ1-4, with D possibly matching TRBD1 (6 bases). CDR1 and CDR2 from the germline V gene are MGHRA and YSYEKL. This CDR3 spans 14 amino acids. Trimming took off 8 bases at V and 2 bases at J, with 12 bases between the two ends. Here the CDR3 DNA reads TGCGCCAGCGGCCGACAGGAGACTAATGAAAAACTGTTTTTT. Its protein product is CASGRQETNEKLFF.

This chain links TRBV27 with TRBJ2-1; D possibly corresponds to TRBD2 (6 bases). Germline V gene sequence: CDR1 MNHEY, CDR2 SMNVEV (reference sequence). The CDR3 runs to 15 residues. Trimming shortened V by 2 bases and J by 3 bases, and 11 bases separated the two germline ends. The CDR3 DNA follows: TGTGCCAGCAGTTTAGGAGGGGCGCTCTACAATGAGCAGTTCTTC. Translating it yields CASSLGGALYNEQFF.

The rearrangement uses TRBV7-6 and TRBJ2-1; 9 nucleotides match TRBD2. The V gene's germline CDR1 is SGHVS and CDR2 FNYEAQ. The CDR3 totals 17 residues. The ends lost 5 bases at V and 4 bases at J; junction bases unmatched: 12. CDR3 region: CASSPRTSASAYNEQFF. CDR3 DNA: TGTGCCAGCAGCCCAAGGACTAGCGCGAGTGCATACAATGAGCAGTTCTTC. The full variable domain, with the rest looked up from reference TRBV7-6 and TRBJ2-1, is GAGVSQSPRYKVTKRGQDVALRCDPISGHVSLYWYRQALGQGPEFLTYFNYEAQQDKSGLPNDRFSAERPEGSISTLTIQRTEQRDSAMYRCASSPRTSASAYNEQFFGPGTRLTVL.

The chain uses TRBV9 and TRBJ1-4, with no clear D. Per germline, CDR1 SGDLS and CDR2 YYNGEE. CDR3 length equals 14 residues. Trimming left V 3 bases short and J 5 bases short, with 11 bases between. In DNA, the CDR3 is TGTGCCAGCAGCGCGGGTCAGCCAAATGAAAAACTGTTTTTT. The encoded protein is CASSAGQPNEKLFF.

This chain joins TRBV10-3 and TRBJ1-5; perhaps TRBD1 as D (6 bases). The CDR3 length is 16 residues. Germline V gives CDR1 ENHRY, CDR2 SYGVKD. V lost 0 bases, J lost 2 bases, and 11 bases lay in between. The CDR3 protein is CAISESGGLGNQPQHF. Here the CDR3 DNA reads TGTGCCATCAGTGAGTCGGGGGGGCTTGGCAATCAGCCCCAGCATTTT.

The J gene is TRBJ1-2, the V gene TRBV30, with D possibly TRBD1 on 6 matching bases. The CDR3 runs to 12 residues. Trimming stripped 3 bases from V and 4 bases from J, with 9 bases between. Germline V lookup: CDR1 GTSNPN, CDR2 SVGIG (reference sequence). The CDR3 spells CAWSRGSYGYTF. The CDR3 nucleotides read TGTGCCTGGAGCAGGGGATCCTATGGCTACACCTTC. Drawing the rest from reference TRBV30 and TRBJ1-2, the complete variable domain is SQTIHQWPATLVQPVGSPLSLECTVEGTSNPNLYWYRQAAGRGLQLLFYSVGIGQISSEVPQNLSASRPQDRQFILSSKKLLLSDSGFYLCAWSRGSYGYTFGSGTRLTVV.

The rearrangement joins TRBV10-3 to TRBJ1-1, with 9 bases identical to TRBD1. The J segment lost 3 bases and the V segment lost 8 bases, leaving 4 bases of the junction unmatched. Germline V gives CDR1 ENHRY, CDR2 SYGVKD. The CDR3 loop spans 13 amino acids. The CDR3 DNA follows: TGTGCCATCCGGGACAGGGTGGACACTGAAGCTTTCTTT. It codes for CAIRDRVDTEAFF.

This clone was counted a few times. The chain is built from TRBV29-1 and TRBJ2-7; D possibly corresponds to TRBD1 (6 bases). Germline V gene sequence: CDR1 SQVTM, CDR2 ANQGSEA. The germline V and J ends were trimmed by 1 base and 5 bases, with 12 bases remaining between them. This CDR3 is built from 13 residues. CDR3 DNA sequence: TGCAGCGTTGAAGGGCAGGGGTTCAACGAGCAGTACTTC. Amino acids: CSVEGQGFNEQYF.

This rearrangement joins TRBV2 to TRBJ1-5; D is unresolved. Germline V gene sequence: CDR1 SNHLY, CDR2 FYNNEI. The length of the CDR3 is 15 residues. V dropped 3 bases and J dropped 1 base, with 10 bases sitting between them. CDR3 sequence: CASSEDSRSNQPQHF. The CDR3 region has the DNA TGTGCCAGCAGTGAGGATTCCAGGAGCAATCAGCCCCAGCATTTT. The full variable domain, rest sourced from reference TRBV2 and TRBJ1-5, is EPEVTQTPSHQVTQMGQEVILRCVPISNHLYFYWYRQILGQKVEFLVSFYNNEISEKSEIFDDQFSVERPDGSNFTLKIRSTKLEDSAMYFCASSEDSRSNQPQHFGDGTRLSIL.

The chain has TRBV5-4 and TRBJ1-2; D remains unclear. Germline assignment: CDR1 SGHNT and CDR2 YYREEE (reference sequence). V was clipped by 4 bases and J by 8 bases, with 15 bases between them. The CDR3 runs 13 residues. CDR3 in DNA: TGTGCCAGCAGCCCGGATTGGACGGCCGGCTACACCTTC. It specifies CASSPDWTAGYTF.

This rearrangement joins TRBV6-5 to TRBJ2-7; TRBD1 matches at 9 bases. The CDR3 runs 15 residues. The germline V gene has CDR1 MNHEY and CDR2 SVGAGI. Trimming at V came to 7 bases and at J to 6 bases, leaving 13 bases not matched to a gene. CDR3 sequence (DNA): TGTGCCAGCAAGGTCGTCGGGACAGGGTCGTTCGAGCAGTACTTC. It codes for CASKVVGTGSFEQYF.

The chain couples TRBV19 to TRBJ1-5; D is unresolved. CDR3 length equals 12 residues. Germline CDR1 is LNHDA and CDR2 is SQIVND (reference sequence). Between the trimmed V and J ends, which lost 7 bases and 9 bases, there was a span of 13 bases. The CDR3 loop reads CASTPGVWPQHF. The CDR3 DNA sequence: TGTGCCAGTACCCCTGGTGTTTGGCCCCAGCATTTT.

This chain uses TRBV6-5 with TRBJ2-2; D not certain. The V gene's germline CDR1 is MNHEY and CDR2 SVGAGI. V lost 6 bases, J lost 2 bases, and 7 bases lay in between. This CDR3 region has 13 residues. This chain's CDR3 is CASRGGNTGELFF. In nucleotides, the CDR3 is TGTGCCAGCAGGGGCGGAAACACCGGGGAGCTGTTTTTT.

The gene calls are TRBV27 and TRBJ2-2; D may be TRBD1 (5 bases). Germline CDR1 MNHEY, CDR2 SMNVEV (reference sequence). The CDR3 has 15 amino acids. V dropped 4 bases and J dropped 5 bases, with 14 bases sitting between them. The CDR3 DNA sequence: TGTGCCAGCAGTTCCTGGCAGGGTTATACCGGGGAGCTGTTTTTT. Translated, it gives CASSSWQGYTGELFF.

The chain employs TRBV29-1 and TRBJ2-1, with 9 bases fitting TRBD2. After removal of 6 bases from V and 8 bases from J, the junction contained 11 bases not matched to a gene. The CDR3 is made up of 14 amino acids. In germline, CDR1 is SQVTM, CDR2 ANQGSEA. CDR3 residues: CSVLPGLASDEQFF. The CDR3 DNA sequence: TGCAGCGTCCTACCGGGACTAGCATCGGATGAGCAGTTCTTC.

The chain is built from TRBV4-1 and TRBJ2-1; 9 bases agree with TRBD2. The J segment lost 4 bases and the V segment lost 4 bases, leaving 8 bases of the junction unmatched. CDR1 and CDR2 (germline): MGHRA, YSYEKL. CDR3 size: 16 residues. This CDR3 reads CASSRGSGGQYNEQFF. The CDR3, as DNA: TGCGCCAGCAGCCGCGGCAGCGGGGGGCAATACAATGAGCAGTTCTTC.